This TCR beta chain was captured by sequencing in a study of blood T cell repertoires in COVID-19. Looking at the study overall: Collection of acute and convalescent COVID-19 samples took place in the United States, Italy and Spain. Sources were T cells, B-cell-depleted T cells, or PBMCs; the material itself was cDNA or gDNA.

This clone came up a few times. Germline values: CDR1 SNHLY, CDR2 FYNNEI. CDR3 length: 15 residues. Trimming cost V 2 bases and J 6 bases; bases outside gene matches: 7. Only in-frame clones appear in the TCRdb table, and some are missing; sequencing was by immunoSEQ multiplex PCR. The data show 110,000 to 150,000 clones, more than 75% seen once. Cohorts were based on clinical histories the participants reported. The TCR comes from a woman in her fifties or sixties who had recovered from COVID-19. The chain has TRBV2 and TRBJ2-7, with 10 bases matching TRBD2. The sequenced material came from PBMCs or T cells enriched from blood (not recorded which). The CDR3 here is CASSERSSGGSEQYF. The CDR3 nucleotides read TGTGCCAGCAGTGAACGGTCTAGCGGGGGATCCGAGCAGTACTTC.